A selection of T cell receptor beta chains follows, all from one sample in a study of graft-versus-host responses after intestinal transplantation. Libraries were prepared by immunoSEQ multiplex PCR; TCRdb keeps only in-frame clonotypes and omits some of them. The data hold about 88,000 clones, with just under 95% observed a single time. Antigens of these TCRs are unknown. The material sequenced was unstimulated CD4+ T cells sorted from spleen or lymph node cells, taken before intestinal transplant. The receptor source for this set is a human donor who received an intestinal transplant. The CDR3 runs from the conserved cysteine through the conserved F or W. D genes are given only for firm matches. Clone sizes are given selectively: once, few, many, or a class where the clone is expanded.

v_call	d_call	clone_size	j_call	cdr3_nt	cdr3_aa
TRBV7-9	NA	NA	TRBJ2-7	TGTGCCAGCAGCCGAGACACTAACTACGAGCAGTACTTC	CASSRDTNYEQYF
TRBV5-1	NA	NA	TRBJ2-3	TGCGCCAGCAGCTTACGTCTAGCGAACACAGATACGCAGTATTTT	CASSLRLANTDTQYF
TRBV18	NA	NA	TRBJ2-2	TGTGCCAGCTCACCCCAGGCGGGGGCAAACACCGGGGAGCTGTTTTTT	CASSPQAGANTGELFF
TRBV6-1	NA	NA	TRBJ1-2	TGTGCCAGCAGCACTCTCCCCTTGGGCTACACCTTC	CASSTLPLGYTF
TRBV11-2	TRBD1	NA	TRBJ1-2	TGTGCCAGCAGCTATCCGACAGGGACCGGCTACACCTTC	CASSYPTGTGYTF
TRBV15	NA	NA	TRBJ2-3	TGTGCCACCAGCAGAGGGGGCCCGAGCTCTGCCGATACGCAGTATTTT	CATSRGGPSSADTQYF
TRBV5-1	NA	NA	TRBJ1-5	TGCGCCAGCAGCTTGAGCTCGCCAGGGCCCCAGCATTTT	CASSLSSPGPQHF
TRBV6-1	NA	NA	TRBJ2-5	TGTGCCAGCAGGCCGGGGATAACCCGGCAAGAGACCCAGTACTTC	CASRPGITRQETQYF
TRBV5-5	NA	NA	TRBJ1-1	TGTGCCAGCAGCTTGGAAGACCAGAACACTGAAGCTTTCTTT	CASSLEDQNTEAFF
TRBV5-1	TRBD2	NA	TRBJ2-2	TGCGCCAGCGCCGGAGGGTCAGCGGGAGGAACCGGGGAGCTGTTTTTT	CASAGGSAGGTGELFF
TRBV6-5	TRBD1	NA	TRBJ1-1	TGTGCCAGCAGTCTGGACAGGGCGGACACTGAAGCTTTCTTT	CASSLDRADTEAFF
TRBV7-8	TRBD2	NA	TRBJ2-1	TGTGCCAGCAGCTTAGCGGGAGGGCGGGGAAATGAGCAGTTCTTC	CASSLAGGRGNEQFF
TRBV10-3	TRBD2	few	TRBJ2-1	TGTGCCATCAACGCTGGCGGGAGTTACAATGAGCAGTTCTTC	CAINAGGSYNEQFF
TRBV20-1	NA	NA	TRBJ2-7	TGCAGTGCTAGTTTCGCAAACGAGCAGTACTTC	CSASFANEQYF
TRBV19	NA	NA	TRBJ2-3	TGTGCCAGTAGTAATTGGAGGGGGCAAACAGATACGCAGTATTTT	CASSNWRGQTDTQYF
TRBV11-1	TRBD1	once	TRBJ2-2	TGTGCCAGCAGCTTACAGGGGGCTGCAACCGGGGAGCTGTTTTTT	CASSLQGAATGELFF
TRBV30	NA	NA	TRBJ2-2	TGTGCCTGGAGTATCGGCATGAGGACCGGGGAGCTGTTTTTT	CAWSIGMRTGELFF
TRBV9	NA	NA	TRBJ2-4	TGTGCCAGCAGCCCGTGGGAACAATACCGAGCGAACATTCAGTACTTC	CASSPWEQYRANIQYF
TRBV30	NA	NA	TRBJ1-1	TGTGCCTGGAGTGTGGGGGGCAGTACCAACACTGAAGCTTTCTTT	CAWSVGGSTNTEAFF
TRBV5-1	NA	NA	TRBJ2-1	TGCGCCAGCAGGATCGGACCCGGAGTTAATGAGCAGTTCTTC	CASRIGPGVNEQFF
TRBV27	TRBD1	NA	TRBJ2-2	TGTGCCAGCAGCCGGACAGGGTATATGACCGGGGAGCTGTTTTTT	CASSRTGYMTGELFF
TRBV6-1	NA	NA	TRBJ2-3	TGTGCCAGCAGACGAGACAGCACAGATACGCAGTATTTT	CASRRDSTDTQYF
TRBV7-9	NA	NA	TRBJ1-2	TGTGCCAGCAGTCCTAGACCCGATGGCTACACCTTC	CASSPRPDGYTF